A selection of T cell receptor beta chains follows, all from one sample in a study of blood T cell repertoires in COVID-19. Only in-frame clones appear in the TCRdb table, and some are missing; sequencing was by immunoSEQ multiplex PCR. The repertoire holds tens of thousands of clones, with 75% to 95% as singletons. The specimen sequenced was peripheral blood. The receptors were sampled from a woman aged 80 or over with acute or convalescent COVID-19. CDR3s include the opening cysteine and the closing phenylalanine or tryptophan. The order of the fields is D gene, V gene, J gene, CDR3 length, CDR3 protein. The D gene is left open where the match is weak.

D: TRBD1; V: TRBV19; J: TRBJ2-5; length: 16; CDR3: CASSIIGQGAGETQYF
D: .; V: TRBV5-4; J: TRBJ1-5; length: 15; CDR3: CASSSGGIGNQPQHF
D: .; V: TRBV28; J: TRBJ1-5; length: 16; CDR3: CASSSRWSQRNQPQHF
D: TRBD2; V: TRBV5-1; J: TRBJ2-3; length: 16; CDR3: CASSKGTSGNTDTQYF
D: TRBD2; V: TRBV3-1/TRBV3-2; J: TRBJ2-7; length: 21; CDR3: CASSPHAGAGPGLIQSYEQYF
D: .; V: TRBV6-2/TRBV6-3; J: TRBJ1-1; length: 14; CDR3: CASSYPGVHTEAFF
D: .; V: TRBV27; J: TRBJ1-5; length: 14; CDR3: CASSFTGKGQPQHF
D: .; V: TRBV30; J: TRBJ2-7; length: 13; CDR3: CAWRRGSAYEQYF
D: TRBD1; V: TRBV2; J: TRBJ1-5; length: 14; CDR3: CASSKTGSNQPQHF
D: TRBD1; V: TRBV18; J: TRBJ2-1; length: 15; CDR3: CASSLVRTGDNEQFF
D: TRBD1; V: TRBV6-5; J: TRBJ2-1; length: 15; CDR3: CASSYGTGRDNEQFF
D: TRBD1; V: TRBV2; J: TRBJ1-5; length: 13; CDR3: CARGQGNGEPQHF
D: TRBD1; V: TRBV11-2; J: TRBJ1-5; length: 17; CDR3: CASSLDWGQGVNQPQHF
D: .; V: TRBV6-5; J: TRBJ1-4; length: 14; CDR3: CASSLGRTNEKLFF
D: .; V: TRBV15; J: TRBJ2-5; length: 13; CDR3: CATSRDRYETQYF
D: TRBD2; V: TRBV5-1; J: TRBJ2-3; length: 15; CDR3: CASSDTSGSTDTQYF
D: .; V: TRBV4-2; J: TRBJ2-7; length: 14; CDR3: CASSHETRTYEQYF
D: .; V: TRBV18; J: TRBJ1-4; length: 15; CDR3: CASSETTVFVEKLFF
D: .; V: TRBV6-5; J: TRBJ2-5; length: 14; CDR3: CASSYSYQQETQYF
D: TRBD2; V: TRBV27; J: TRBJ2-3; length: 18; CDR3: CASSIPGTSGYRTDTQYF
D: TRBD2; V: TRBV5-1; J: TRBJ2-1; length: 16; CDR3: CASSLLIAGGYNEQFF
D: .; V: TRBV3-1/TRBV3-2; J: TRBJ1-2; length: 17; CDR3: CASSQDRGGRANYGYTF
D: TRBD1; V: TRBV6-2/TRBV6-3; J: TRBJ2-5; length: 15; CDR3: CASSYRSTGGETQYF
D: TRBD1; V: TRBV5-6; J: TRBJ2-7; length: 15; CDR3: CASKTTGGASYEQYF
D: TRBD2; V: TRBV7-6; J: TRBJ2-3; length: 13; CDR3: CASSLGERGVQYF
D: TRBD1; V: TRBV4-1; J: TRBJ2-7; length: 17; CDR3: CASSQDSTGGVTYEQYF
D: TRBD2; V: TRBV2; J: TRBJ2-7; length: 14; CDR3: CASSRVLAVYEQYF
D: TRBD1; V: TRBV19; J: TRBJ1-4; length: 13; CDR3: CASSMGQGSYSVF
D: .; V: TRBV11-2; J: TRBJ1-2; length: 15; CDR3: CASSPSGGPNYGYTF
D: .; V: TRBV7-8; J: TRBJ1-2; length: 15; CDR3: CASSETGFQNYGYTF
D: TRBD2; V: TRBV7-2; J: TRBJ2-5; length: 18; CDR3: CASSLVASGGALRETQYF
D: TRBD2; V: TRBV9; J: TRBJ2-3; length: 17; CDR3: CASSVVGGLAGTDTQYF
D: TRBD2; V: TRBV5-4; J: TRBJ2-3; length: 16; CDR3: CASSLGGGPSTDTQYF
D: .; V: TRBV10-3; J: TRBJ1-2; length: 12; CDR3: CAISEADYLLTF
D: TRBD1; V: TRBV19; J: TRBJ1-5; length: 15; CDR3: CASSESGGRGQPQHF
D: TRBD2; V: TRBV5-1; J: TRBJ2-3; length: 16; CDR3: CASSRAASGLTDTQYF
D: TRBD1; V: TRBV28; J: TRBJ1-2; length: 13; CDR3: CATEDRGVFGYTF
D: .; V: TRBV30; J: TRBJ1-3; length: 14; CDR3: CAWSRNRAGNTIYF
D: TRBD1; V: TRBV4-1; J: TRBJ1-1; length: 15; CDR3: CASSHGQGRETEAFF
D: .; V: TRBV3-1/TRBV3-2; J: TRBJ2-1; length: 12; CDR3: CASRLAYNEQFF
D: TRBD1; V: TRBV6-5; J: TRBJ2-1; length: 14; CDR3: CASKPGQGYNEQFF
D: TRBD1; V: TRBV6-5; J: TRBJ2-3; length: 16; CDR3: CASSYLGQESTDTQYF
D: .; V: TRBV11-2; J: TRBJ2-6; length: 16; CDR3: CASSFYQASGANVLTF
D: TRBD1; V: TRBV2; J: TRBJ1-1; length: 17; CDR3: CANPRPGTGVRGTEAFF
D: TRBD2; V: TRBV4-1; J: TRBJ2-3; length: 18; CDR3: CASSQDFLASGGRDTQYF
D: TRBD1; V: TRBV18; J: TRBJ2-7; length: 11; CDR3: CASSGQGEQYF
D: .; V: TRBV18; J: TRBJ2-7; length: 13; CDR3: CASSPGRGYEQYF